What follows are 26 T cell receptor beta chains derived from one specimen sequenced in a study of blood T cell repertoires in COVID-19. Data came from immunoSEQ multiplex PCR; TCRdb stores just in-frame clones and leaves some out. Of approximately 190,000 clones detected, roughly four fifths appear once; the ten largest clones hold 13% to 15%. What was sequenced was peripheral blood. Receptors originate from a man aged 25 to 40 with active or convalescent COVID-19.

This sequence joins TRBV30 and TRBJ1-2; a possible D gene is TRBD1 (6 bases). This CDR3 has 14 residues. Germline CDR1 GTSNPN, CDR2 SVGIG (reference sequence). V shed 0 bases and J shed 4 bases, with 12 bases lying between them. CDR3 amino acids: CAWSVSGQFYGYTF. Here the CDR3 DNA reads TGTGCCTGGAGTGTATCCGGACAGTTCTATGGCTACACCTTC.

The CDR3 is CASRERGSAEAFF. CDR3 nucleotides: TGTGCCAGCCGAGAAAGGGGGTCGGCGGAAGCTTTCTTT. The rearrangement joins TRBV2 to TRBJ1-1; D possibly corresponds to TRBD1 (6 bases). CDR3 length equals 13 residues. The V and J ends lost 8 bases and 8 bases respectively, with 18 bases between them. Germline CDR1 reads SNHLY; CDR2 reads FYNNEI.

The chain employs TRBV28 and TRBJ2-4, with TRBD2 identical over 10 bases. J gave up 3 bases and V 3 bases, and 5 bases lay outside the gene matches. CDR1 is MDHEN and CDR2 is SYDVKM in the germline V gene. The CDR3 extends over 16 amino acids. In DNA, the CDR3 is TGTGCCAGCAGTTTCAGAGCGGGGGGGGTCAAAAACATTCAGTACTTC. Translating gives CASSFRAGGVKNIQYF.

The chain uses TRBV6-6 and TRBJ2-2; 9 nucleotides align to TRBD1. The trim removed 7 bases at V and 6 bases at J, leaving 9 bases unmatched. The CDR3 totals 15 residues. Per the germline V gene, CDR1 is MNHNY and CDR2 is SVGAGI (reference sequence). CDR3 residues: CASILGQGSAGELFF. The CDR3 DNA sequence: TGTGCCAGCATCCTCGGACAGGGGAGCGCCGGGGAGCTGTTTTTT.

The chain uses TRBV19 and TRBJ1-1; 7 bases agree with TRBD1. Germline V lookup: CDR1 LNHDA, CDR2 SQIVND (reference sequence). V trimming: 8 bases; J trimming: 0 bases; junction bases outside the gene matches: 6. This CDR3 has 14 amino acids. The CDR3 nucleotides read TGTGCCAGTGGTGACAGGGCCTTGAACACTGAAGCTTTCTTT. It yields the protein CASGDRALNTEAFF.

The chain links TRBV12-3 or TRBV12-4 to TRBJ1-1; D gene uncertain. This CDR3 has 11 residues. V lost 5 bases to trimming and J lost 8 bases, with 9 bases between them. In DNA form, the CDR3 reads TGTGCCAGCAGTGGCCGCGGCGAAGCTTTCTTT. It translates to CASSGRGEAFF.

This chain links TRBV30 with TRBJ2-7, with D hard to call. CDR3 length equals 11 residues. Trimming removed 0 bases at V and 4 bases at J, with 4 bases between. Per germline, CDR1 GTSNPN and CDR2 SVGIG (reference sequence). The CDR3 sequence: CAWSVRYEQYF. CDR3 DNA: TGTGCCTGGAGTGTTCGGTACGAGCAGTACTTC.

This chain joins TRBV5-6 and TRBJ2-2; 9 bases are shared with TRBD1. Trimming took 4 bases from V and 6 from J; bases not matched to a gene: 10. CDR1 is SGHDT and CDR2 is YYEEEE in the germline V gene. The CDR3 is 16 amino acids. CDR3 amino acids: CASSRGQGVGAGELFF. The CDR3 coding sequence is TGTGCCAGCAGCAGGGGACAGGGTGTGGGAGCCGGGGAGCTGTTTTTT.

The sample holds one count of this clone. The genes are TRBV9 and TRBJ2-3, with D unclear. V lost 0 bases and J 0 bases, leaving 8 bases between the germline ends. The CDR3 is 15 amino acids. Germline-derived CDR1 and CDR2 are SGDLS and YYNGEE. This chain's CDR3 is CASSVGVGSTDTQYF. CDR3 sequence (DNA): TGTGCCAGCAGCGTAGGAGTCGGGAGCACAGATACGCAGTATTTT.

This chain links TRBV5-1 with TRBJ1-1, with TRBD1 as a possible D gene (6 bases). This CDR3 has 14 residues. The ends were cut back, 4 bases at V and 10 bases at J, with 20 bases in the middle. CDR1 SGHRS and CDR2 YFSETQ come from the germline V gene. Here the CDR3 reads CASSREGQPGGAFF. The CDR3 coding sequence is TGCGCCAGCAGCCGGGAAGGACAGCCCGGTGGAGCTTTCTTT.

J is TRBJ1-2 and V is TRBV3-1 (or the pseudogene TRBV3-2); D not resolved. This CDR3 comprises 14 residues. The V gene's germline CDR1 is LGHDT and CDR2 YNNKEL (reference sequence). V lost 4 bases, J lost 4 bases, and 13 bases lay in between. CDR3 sequence: CASSPDGVFYGYTF. The CDR3 DNA sequence: TGTGCCAGCAGCCCTGACGGGGTGTTCTATGGCTACACCTTC.

The chain couples TRBV10-3 to TRBJ1-2; D is undetermined. Germline-derived CDR1 and CDR2 are ENHRY and SYGVKD. This CDR3 has 14 residues. Trimming pared 3 bases from V and 6 bases from J, leaving 14 bases between. This CDR3 is CAISEWPRQDGYTF. For the CDR3, the DNA is TGTGCCATCAGTGAATGGCCACGGCAGGATGGCTACACCTTC.

This sequence joins TRBV2 and TRBJ1-1; TRBD1 matches at 9 bases. From germline, CDR1 is SNHLY and CDR2 FYNNEI. The CDR3 covers 14 residues. Trimming took 4 bases from V and 2 from J; bases not matched to a gene: 2. The CDR3 protein is CASSVGQGNTEAFF. CDR3 in DNA: TGTGCCAGCAGTGTGGGACAGGGCAACACTGAAGCTTTCTTT.

This chain uses TRBV18 with TRBJ2-6; TRBD1 agrees at 10 bases. With 0 bases clipped from V and 1 base from J, the junction kept 3 bases outside the gene matches. The CDR3 sequence is 18 residues long. Germline V gene sequence: CDR1 KGHSH, CDR2 LQKENI. The CDR3 nucleotides are TGTGCCAGCTCACCACCCAGACAGGGGGCGTCTGGGGCCAACGTCCTGACTTTC. It encodes CASSPPRQGASGANVLTF.

V usage is TRBV19 and J usage is TRBJ1-3, with unresolved D. The CDR3 is 16 residues long. Trimming shortened V by 4 bases and J by 2 bases, and 15 bases separated the two germline ends. The V gene's germline CDR1 is LNHDA and CDR2 SQIVND (reference sequence). CDR3 bases: TGTGCCAGTAGTACGCGGGGTACGGCCCCTGGAAACACCATATATTTT. It specifies CASSTRGTAPGNTIYF.

In DNA form, the CDR3 reads TGTGCCAGCAGTTTGACAGGGACCACTGAAGCTTTCTTT. Its protein is CASSLTGTTEAFF. The rearrangement links TRBV6-5 to TRBJ1-1; 7 bases are shared with TRBD1. The CDR3 consists of 13 residues. Looked up from germline, CDR1 is MNHEY and CDR2 is SVGAGI. V lost 4 bases to trimming and J lost 4 bases; unmatched junction nucleotides: 3.

V and J are TRBV13 and TRBJ2-2; D is undetermined. Germline values: CDR1 PRHDT, CDR2 FYEKMQ (reference sequence). CDR3 length: 15 amino acids. The germline V and J ends were trimmed by 5 bases and 13 bases, with 23 bases remaining between them. The CDR3 coding sequence is TGTGCCAGCAGCCAAGGTGCGGCGGCGTCCCTCGGGCTGTTTTTT. This gives the protein CASSQGAAASLGLFF.

The rearrangement links TRBV3-1 (or the pseudogene TRBV3-2) to TRBJ2-7; TRBD2 might be the D (5 bases). CDR3 size: 12 residues. V was shortened by 1 base and J by 6 bases, with 7 bases between the two germline ends. Germline CDR1 is LGHDT and CDR2 is YNNKEL (reference sequence). CDR3 amino acids: CASSQGGFEQYF. CDR3 DNA sequence: TGTGCCAGCAGCCAAGGAGGGTTCGAGCAGTACTTC.

The chain is built from TRBV4-1 and TRBJ1-4; possibly TRBD1 for D (6 bases). CDR3 size: 15 residues. The V gene's germline CDR1 is MGHRA and CDR2 YSYEKL. V lost 1 base to trimming and J lost 7 bases, with 13 bases between them. The CDR3 DNA is TGCGCCAGCAGCCAAGGTTCCGGGGGGCCTGAAAAACTGTTTTTT. This sequence encodes CASSQGSGGPEKLFF.

The chain combines TRBV10-1 with TRBJ1-1; D possibly corresponds to TRBD1 (6 bases). Germline lookup yields CDR1 WNHNN and CDR2 SYGVQD (reference sequence). Trimming left V 3 bases short and J 5 bases short, with 22 bases between. This CDR3 region has 17 residues. In DNA, the CDR3 is TGCGCCAGCAGTGAAGATTATTTGGGCAGGGGATATACTGAAGCTTTCTTT. It encodes CASSEDYLGRGYTEAFF.

The V gene is TRBV5-1, the J gene TRBJ2-7, with D possibly TRBD1 on 7 matching bases. The V end was cut by 3 bases, the J end by 0 bases, with 10 bases between. CDR1 and CDR2 (germline): SGHRS, YFSETQ. The CDR3 covers 14 residues. This CDR3 reads CASSWGDSSYEQYV. For the CDR3, the DNA is TGCGCCAGCAGCTGGGGGGACAGCTCCTACGAGCAGTACGTC.

V is TRBV15 and J is TRBJ1-4; no reliable D call. V was trimmed by 0 bases and J by 7 bases, leaving 6 bases between them. The germline gives CDR1 LNHNV, CDR2 YYDKDF (reference sequence). This CDR3 has 13 amino acids. CDR3 amino acids: CATSRERREKLFF. The DNA for the CDR3 is TGTGCCACCAGCAGAGAGCGGCGTGAAAAACTGTTTTTT.

This clone was detected only once. The chain links TRBV11-3 to TRBJ2-1, with a weak D call TRBD2 (5 bases). CDR1 is SGHNT and CDR2 is YENEEA in the germline V gene. CDR3 length: 17 residues. Trimming removed 1 base at V and 0 bases at J, with 13 bases between. The CDR3 DNA reads as TGTGCCAGCAGCTTAGCAGGACTTGCGAGCTCCTACAATGAGCAGTTCTTC. It is translated as CASSLAGLASSYNEQFF.

The chain has TRBV28 and TRBJ2-2, with 10 bases aligning to TRBD2. CDR1 is MDHEN, CDR2 SYDVKM, per germline. The CDR3 sequence is 15 residues long. The J segment lost 4 bases and the V segment lost 4 bases, leaving 3 bases of the junction unmatched. CDR3 loop: CASSSVAGGTGELFF. CDR3 coding DNA: TGTGCCAGCAGTTCCGTAGCGGGGGGCACCGGGGAGCTGTTTTTT.

The chain couples TRBV6-5 to TRBJ1-2; D might be TRBD1 (6 bases). The CDR3 length is 13 residues. V was pared by 5 bases and J by 4 bases, with 11 bases between. CDR1 is MNHEY, CDR2 SVGAGI, per germline. CDR3 residues: CASSPDSPYGYTF. CDR3 DNA sequence: TGTGCCAGCAGTCCGGACAGCCCCTATGGCTACACCTTC.

The rearrangement links TRBV27 to TRBJ1-3; weak D call: TRBD1 (5 bases). CDR1 is MNHEY, CDR2 SMNVEV, per germline (reference sequence). This CDR3 contains 15 residues. V was shortened by 4 bases and J by 2 bases, with 12 bases between the two germline ends. The CDR3 spells CASSSQGRPGNTIYF. CDR3 DNA sequence: TGTGCCAGCAGTTCTCAGGGAAGACCTGGAAACACCATATATTTT.